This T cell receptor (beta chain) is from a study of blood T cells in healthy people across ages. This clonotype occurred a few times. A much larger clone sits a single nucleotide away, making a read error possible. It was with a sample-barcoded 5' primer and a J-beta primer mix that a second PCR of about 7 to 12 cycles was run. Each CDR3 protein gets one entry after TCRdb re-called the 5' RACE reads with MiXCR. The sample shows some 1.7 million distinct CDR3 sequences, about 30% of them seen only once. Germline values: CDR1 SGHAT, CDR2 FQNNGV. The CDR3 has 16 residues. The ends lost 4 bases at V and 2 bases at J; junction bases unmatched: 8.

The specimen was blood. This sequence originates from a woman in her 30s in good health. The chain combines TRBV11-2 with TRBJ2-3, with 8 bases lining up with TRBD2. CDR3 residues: CASSSGRAGDTDTQYF. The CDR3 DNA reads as TGTGCCAGCAGCTCGGGACGAGCGGGAGACACAGATACGCAGTATTTT.